This T cell receptor (beta chain) was captured in a study of T cell responses to AZD1222 COVID-19 vaccine. Study-wide findings and caveats: With dominance at 160-218 and 743-854, vaccine-associated CD4 TCRs spanned spike.

Germline-derived CDR1 and CDR2 are SGHDT and YYEEEE. There are 17 residues in the CDR3. Trimming removed 2 bases from V and 7 bases from J; junction bases left unmatched: 11. A remark on this clone: Its specificity is not known.

The assay was immunoSEQ multiplex PCR, and TCRdb's table has in-frame clones only and misses some. The sample consists of roughly 130,000 clones, about 90% of them appearing once. The starting material was peripheral blood, obtained on day 0 of MenACWY control vaccination. The receptor was isolated from an adult in good health. The chain combines TRBV5-6 with TRBJ2-7, with TRBD2 identical over 14 bases. The CDR3 DNA sequence: TGTGCCAGCAGCTTCCTGACTAGCGGGAGGGCCTCTCCTGAGCAGTACTTC. This sequence encodes CASSFLTSGRASPEQYF. Together with reference TRBV5-6 and TRBJ2-7, the CDR3 gives the full variable domain: DAGVTQSPTHLIKTRGQQVTLRCSPKSGHDTVSWYQQALGQGPQFIFQYYEEEERQRGNFPDRFSGHQFPNYSSELNVNALLLGDSALYLCASSFLTSGRASPEQYFGPGTRLTVT.